This entry describes one TCR beta chain. This clone was seen a handful of times. Its recognized antigen is unknown. Base qualities are not recorded, but no much larger clone differs from it by a single base. This sample was included in a study of blood T cell repertoires in COVID-19 (TCRdb year 2020). In the study overall: Samples from collaborators originated in the United States, Italy and Spain and spanned both the acute and convalescent phases of COVID-19. The material from the prospective study consisted of cDNA or gDNA derived from T cells, B-cell-depleted T cells, or PBMCs. Deeply sampled blood TCRbeta repertoires from subjects exposed to, actively infected with, or recovered from COVID-19 were included in the dataset. A freely available public database, intended as a resource for researchers studying the immune response to SARS-CoV-2, is where the repertoires were released. Samples were obtained from the ongoing ImmuneRACE study (first 160 participants) and from some 1,300 subjects provided by 6 global collaborators. The sample metadata nearly always contained a de-identified subject ID, COVID-19 status, age in years and sex. HLA class I and class II types, where available, came from metadata supplied by the sample provider rather than from assay-based typing. What the study reported, not specific to this receptor: The quantity of clinical and demographic metadata differed by source and by participant and was supplied without curation.

V lost 8 bases and J lost 10 bases, and the count of bases not matched to a germline gene is 10. The CDR3 starts with the cysteine, ends with the phenylalanine, and has 13 residues. Here the CDR3 DNA is all that survives: 39 bases in frame from base 1. The germline V gene provides CDR1 SNHLY and CDR2 FYNNEI. TCRbeta CDR3 regions were amplified from genomic DNA by means of the immunoSEQ Assay, a bias-controlled multiplex PCR. The authors processed their data as follows. The number of nucleated cells in each sample was estimated by amplification of reference gene primers within the assay. Sequence reads were collapsed and filtered to measure the absolute abundance of every unique TCRbeta CDR3 rearrangement. For each sample, productive Simpson clonality was calculated as the square root of Simpson's diversity index across productive rearrangements. The immuneACCESS repertoire file appears here via TCRdb, limited to in-frame rearrangements. These files lack a portion of the clones; in checked studies, under half of the deficit traces to unresolved V genes, and the cause of the others is not known. V and J calls and clone size are those listed in that table; D and trimming were worked out from the DNA. This sample is represented by roughly 98,000 clones; over 75% of them were singletons. About 13% of the sample is in the top ten clones.

Whole blood was collected in K2EDTA tubes by collaborating institutions according to the institutions' own protocols. Collaborator samples were shipped for TCRbeta analysis as frozen whole blood, isolated PBMCs, or DNA extracted from either sample type. The source material was peripheral blood. The receptor was isolated from a human donor in a cohort sampled during active COVID-19. The chain is assembled from TRBV2 and TRBJ1-1; 10 bases in the middle match TRBD1. The CDR3 loop reads CASPVGDRGVAFF. The DNA sequence is TGTGCCAGCCCCGTGGGGGACAGGGGCGTAGCTTTCTTT.